A single count supports the clone carrying this T cell receptor (beta chain). The CDR3 loop spans 15 amino acids. Deletions cut 2 bases from V and 2 bases from J, with 7 bases between. The germline CDR1 and CDR2 sequences are SEHNR and FQNEAQ (reference sequence). This specimen belongs to a study of OX40 agonist ivuxolimab in advanced cancers. This table comes from immunoSEQ multiplex PCR, and its TCRdb copy is limited to in-frame clones, with some not included. Counted here are about 79,000 clones, about 95% occurring once; the ten biggest clones make up 8.5% to 10%. Patients with a history of autoimmune disease or on systemic immunosuppression were excluded.

This TCR came from an adult with an advanced solid tumor such as melanoma, head and neck, liver or kidney cancer. Sequenced here: CD4+ or CD8+ T cells sorted from blood, sampled in a trial of the OX40 agonist ivuxolimab. This sequence joins TRBV7-9 and TRBJ2-6; D call uncertain. DNA for the CDR3: TGTGCCAGCAGCTTACCCACCGCTGGGGCCAACGTCCTGACTTTC. It specifies CASSLPTAGANVLTF.